The 21 T cell receptor beta chains below were found in one sample sequenced in a study of OX40 agonist ivuxolimab in advanced cancers. Sequenced by immunoSEQ multiplex PCR; TCRdb stores in-frame clones only, minus some. The sample consists of around 50,000 clones, more than 80% of them appearing once. Material: CD4+ or CD8+ T cells sorted from blood, obtained in a trial of the OX40 agonist ivuxolimab. The source is an adult with an advanced solid tumor such as melanoma, head and neck, liver or kidney cancer.

The chain joins TRBV28 to TRBJ1-5, with 7 bases aligning to TRBD1. Germline CDR1 reads MDHEN; CDR2 reads SYDVKM. The CDR3 totals 15 residues. V trimming: 6 bases; J trimming: 3 bases; junction bases outside the gene matches: 8. The CDR3, as DNA: TGTGCCAGCAGCAGACCAGACAGGGTCAATCAGCCCCAGCATTTT. It translates to CASSRPDRVNQPQHF.

This chain uses TRBV9 with TRBJ2-3, with D possibly being TRBD2 (6 bases). V gave up 0 bases and J gave up 0 bases, with 11 bases separating them. Germline V gene lookup returns CDR1 SGDLS and CDR2 YYNGEE. CDR3 length: 16 amino acids. The CDR3 sequence is CASSVEAGLSTDTQYF. CDR3 bases: TGTGCCAGCAGCGTAGAGGCGGGGTTAAGCACAGATACGCAGTATTTT.

This clone has just a few counts. The chain has TRBV7-8 and TRBJ1-4, with a weak D call TRBD1 (5 bases). Germline assignment: CDR1 SGHVS and CDR2 FQNEAQ. Trimming shortened V by 2 bases and J by 5 bases, and 27 bases separated the two germline ends. CDR3 size: 20 residues. The CDR3 DNA sequence: TGTGCCAGCAGCTTATCAAAGTGGGGCAGGGAGACGCCGACAAATGAAAAACTGTTTTTT. Translated, it gives CASSLSKWGRETPTNEKLFF.

This clone was observed a single time. This sample also contains other DNA sequences that code for the same CDR3. This chain joins TRBV25-1 and TRBJ1-1, with a tentative D call TRBD1 (5 bases). Trimming took off 1 base at V and 14 bases at J, with 23 bases between the two ends. The germline V gene encodes CDR1 MGHDK and CDR2 SYGVNS. The CDR3 is made up of 15 amino acids. CDR3 in amino acids: CASSEFKGPASRAFF. The CDR3 DNA is TGTGCCAGCAGTGAATTTAAGGGACCCGCATCGCGAGCCTTCTTT.

The gene calls are TRBV25-1 and TRBJ1-6, with D unclear. This CDR3 has 13 residues. CDR1 is MGHDK and CDR2 is SYGVNS in the germline V gene. Trimming stripped 4 bases from V and 4 bases from J, with 5 bases between. CDR3 coding DNA: TGTGCCAGCAGTGGAAGATATAATTCACCCCTCCACTTT. Translating it yields CASSGRYNSPLHF.

V and J are TRBV23-1 and TRBJ2-3, with a weak D call TRBD2 (7 bases). TRBV23-1 is known as an ORF, though its function is uncertain. The CDR3 is 16 residues long. Trimming left V 0 bases short and J 6 bases short, with 16 bases between. The CDR3 DNA reads TGCGCCAGCAGTCAATCGGTGGGGGGGCGTAGGGATACGCAGTATTTT. It yields the protein CASSQSVGGRRDTQYF.

This rearrangement joins TRBV28 to TRBJ2-7; no firm D call. Per the germline V gene, CDR1 is MDHEN and CDR2 is SYDVKM. V was clipped by 7 bases and J by 2 bases, with 15 bases between them. The CDR3 has 14 residues. The CDR3, as DNA: TGTGCCAGCACTCCTACCGGAGCCCCCTACGAGCAGTACTTC. It yields the protein CASTPTGAPYEQYF.

The V call is TRBV27, the J call TRBJ1-1; TRBD1 is a possible D gene (6 bases). The CDR3 is 18 residues long. Per the germline V gene, CDR1 is MNHEY and CDR2 is SMNVEV (reference sequence). V lost 5 bases to trimming and J lost 3 bases, with 25 bases between them. Written as DNA, the CDR3 is TGTGCCAGCAGTACTACCTTTCCGGGACAACTGCGGGACACTGAAGCTTTCTTT. Translated, it gives CASSTTFPGQLRDTEAFF.

The V gene is TRBV28, the J gene TRBJ2-2, with 7 bases that match TRBD1. The germline CDR1 and CDR2 sequences are MDHEN and SYDVKM. With 5 bases clipped from V and 2 bases from J, the junction kept 11 bases outside the gene matches. This CDR3 is 17 amino acids long. The CDR3 spells CASSPNRGYPNTGELFF. The DNA for the CDR3 is TGTGCCAGCAGTCCCAACAGGGGTTATCCCAACACCGGGGAGCTGTTTTTT. The full variable domain, rest sourced from reference TRBV28 and TRBJ2-2, is DVKVTQSSRYLVKRTGEKVFLECVQDMDHENMFWYRQDPGLGLRLIYFSYDVKMKEKGDIPEGYSVSREKKERFSLILESASTNQTSMYLCASSPNRGYPNTGELFFGEGSRLTVL.

V usage is TRBV4-1 and J usage is TRBJ1-5; tentatively, D is TRBD1 (5 bases). CDR3 length: 13 residues. CDR1 is MGHRA and CDR2 is YSYEKL in the germline V gene. The V and J ends lost 3 bases and 7 bases respectively, with 10 bases between them. DNA of the CDR3: TGCGCCAGCAGCCATTCAGGGAAACAGCCCCAGCATTTT. Translation gives CASSHSGKQPQHF.

The chain carries TRBV6-5 and TRBJ2-6, with D perhaps matching TRBD1 (6 bases). V lost 8 bases to trimming and J lost 4 bases, with 9 bases between them. The CDR3 totals 13 residues. Per the germline V gene, CDR1 is MNHEY and CDR2 is SVGAGI. CDR3 sequence: CASGQRGANVLTF. For the CDR3, the DNA is TGTGCCAGCGGACAGAGAGGGGCCAACGTCCTGACTTTC.

The table lists this clone with a count of one. CDR3 DNA: TGTGCCAGCAGTGAACGAGCGACTACTCTTGAAGCTTTCTTT. As protein: CASSERATTLEAFF. The chain employs TRBV6-1 and TRBJ1-1; D uncertain. V lost 2 bases, J lost 7 bases, and 14 bases lay in between. CDR3 size: 14 residues. Germline V CDR1 and CDR2: MNHNS, SASEGT.

This rearrangement joins TRBV6-1 to TRBJ1-1; D unresolved. This CDR3 comprises 11 residues. Germline CDR1 reads MNHNS; CDR2 reads SASEGT. Trimming shortened V by 9 bases and J by 0 bases, and 5 bases separated the two germline ends. CDR3 loop: CASLMNTEAFF. Here the CDR3 DNA reads TGTGCCAGTCTGATGAACACTGAAGCTTTCTTT.

The V call is TRBV11-1, the J call TRBJ2-3; D is ambiguous. V lost 3 bases to trimming and J lost 0 bases, with 7 bases between them. The germline gives CDR1 SGHAT, CDR2 FQDESV (reference sequence). The CDR3 has 14 amino acids. The CDR3, as DNA: TGTGCCAGCAGCTTTGCCCTTAGCACAGATACGCAGTATTTT. Protein: CASSFALSTDTQYF.

The rearrangement links TRBV30 to TRBJ1-1, with 11 bases identical to TRBD1. The CDR3 loop spans 15 amino acids. The ends lost 2 bases at V and 3 bases at J; junction bases unmatched: 5. Germline CDR1 is GTSNPN and CDR2 is SVGIG (reference sequence). CDR3 DNA: TGTGCCTGGAGTTTCCAGGGACAGGGGGACACTGAAGCTTTCTTT. Protein sequence: CAWSFQGQGDTEAFF.

The gene calls are TRBV7-8 and TRBJ2-1; 7 bases fit TRBD1. With 4 bases clipped from V and 5 bases from J, the junction kept 11 bases outside the gene matches. This CDR3 comprises 16 residues. Germline loops: CDR1 SGHVS, CDR2 FQNEAQ. In DNA, the CDR3 is TGTGCCAGCAGCTGGAGACAGGGTCGTTTGCACAATGAGCAGTTCTTC. Protein: CASSWRQGRLHNEQFF.

The rearrangement links TRBV7-8 to TRBJ1-2; TRBD1 matches 10 bases. The trim removed 4 bases at V and 8 bases at J, leaving 7 bases unmatched. Germline V gene data show CDR1 as SGHVS and CDR2 as FQNEAQ. This CDR3 comprises 14 residues. Here the CDR3 reads CASSWGQGSAGYTF. As DNA, the CDR3 is TGTGCCAGCAGCTGGGGACAGGGGTCCGCCGGCTACACCTTC. The full variable domain, with the rest looked up from reference TRBV7-8 and TRBJ1-2, is GAGVSQSPRYKVAKRGQDVALRCDPISGHVSLFWYQQALGQGPEFLTYFQNEAQLDKSGLPSDRFFAERPEGSVSTLKIQRTQQEDSAVYLCASSWGQGSAGYTFGSGTRLTVV.

This rearrangement joins TRBV6-4 to TRBJ1-6; tentatively, D is TRBD1 (5 bases). Trimming shortened V by 0 bases and J by 10 bases, and 10 bases separated the two germline ends. The germline V gene has CDR1 MRHNA and CDR2 SNTAGT. The CDR3 is 14 residues long. The CDR3 here is CASSDSGGESPLHF. The CDR3 nucleotides are TGTGCCAGCAGTGACTCTGGGGGTGAATCACCCCTCCACTTT.

V gene TRBV7-3 combines with J gene TRBJ2-3, with 7 bases that match TRBD2. Germline V gene data show CDR1 as SGHTA and CDR2 as FQGTGA. There are 15 residues in the CDR3. With V trimmed by 4 bases and J by 0 bases, 4 bases remained unmatched. The DNA for the CDR3 is TGTGCCAGCAGCTCTGGGACTACTAGCACAGATACGCAGTATTTT. This encodes CASSSGTTSTDTQYF. The full variable domain, in which reference TRBV7-3 and TRBJ2-3 provide the parts outside the CDR3, is GAGVSQTPSNKVTEKGKYVELRCDPISGHTALYWYRQSLGQGPEFLIYFQGTGAADDSGLPNDRFFAVRPEGSVSTLKIQRTERGDSAVYLCASSSGTTSTDTQYFGPGTRLTVL.

V is TRBV28 and J is TRBJ2-7; D is uncertain. This CDR3 region has 15 residues. The V and J ends lost 6 bases and 0 bases respectively, with 15 bases between them. The germline gives CDR1 MDHEN, CDR2 SYDVKM. In DNA, the CDR3 is TGTGCCAGCAGCCTCGGACCCCAGAGCTCCTACGAGCAGTACTTC. Amino acids: CASSLGPQSSYEQYF.

The chain recombines TRBV7-2 with TRBJ1-6; no firm D call. The CDR3 length is 13 residues. CDR1 and CDR2 (germline): SGHTA, FQGNSA. V shed 8 bases and J shed 2 bases, with 7 bases lying between them. DNA for the CDR3: TGTGCCAGCGGGGTCGCCTATAATTCACCCCTCCACTTT. Translation: CASGVAYNSPLHF.